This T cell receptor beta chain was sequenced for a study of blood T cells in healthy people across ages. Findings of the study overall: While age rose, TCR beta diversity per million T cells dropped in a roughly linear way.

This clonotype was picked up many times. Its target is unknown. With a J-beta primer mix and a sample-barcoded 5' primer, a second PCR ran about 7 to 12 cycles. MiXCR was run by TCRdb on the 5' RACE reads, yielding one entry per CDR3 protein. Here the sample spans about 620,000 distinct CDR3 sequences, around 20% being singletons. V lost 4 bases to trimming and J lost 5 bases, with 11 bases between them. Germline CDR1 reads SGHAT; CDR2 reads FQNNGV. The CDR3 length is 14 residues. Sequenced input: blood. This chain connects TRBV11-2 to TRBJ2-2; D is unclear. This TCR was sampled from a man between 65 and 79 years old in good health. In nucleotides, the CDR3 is TGTGCCAGCAGCTATACTGGGTTAACCGGGGAGCTGTTTTTT. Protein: CASSYTGLTGELFF.